One sample yielded the 16 T cell receptor beta chains listed below, sequenced in a study of cytomegalovirus exposure and HLA in healthy donors. Assay: immunoSEQ multiplex PCR; the TCRdb copy retains only in-frame clones and omits some. Of 220,000 or so clones in the sample, over 80% were seen once. The sample comprised PBMCs. These receptors were taken from a woman aged 25-40 years in good health and CMV-seropositive.

The V gene is TRBV30, the J gene TRBJ2-7, with 9 bases fitting TRBD1. CDR1 is GTSNPN, CDR2 SVGIG, per germline (reference sequence). V was pared by 4 bases and J by 6 bases, with 7 bases of the junction left unmatched. The CDR3 is 13 amino acids. The CDR3 DNA sequence: TGTGCCTGGACCGGGACAGGGATAAGCGAGCAGTACTTC. Translation: CAWTGTGISEQYF. Full variable domain (missing parts from reference TRBV30 and TRBJ2-7): SQTIHQWPATLVQPVGSPLSLECTVEGTSNPNLYWYRQAAGRGLQLLFYSVGIGQISSEVPQNLSASRPQDRQFILSSKKLLLSDSGFYLCAWTGTGISEQYFGPGTRLTVT.

The CDR3 region has the DNA TGTGCCAGCAGCGCAGAAGGACTAGCGGGAGCCTCAGATACGCAGTATTTT. Residues: CASSAEGLAGASDTQYF. This chain links TRBV9 with TRBJ2-3; TRBD2 matches at 13 bases. The V and J ends lost 3 bases and 4 bases, in that order; junction bases with no gene match: 8. The CDR3 has 17 residues. Per germline, CDR1 SGDLS and CDR2 YYNGEE. Complete variable domain (other parts from reference TRBV9 and TRBJ2-3): DSGVTQTPKHLITATGQRVTLRCSPRSGDLSVYWYQQSLDQGLQFLIQYYNGEERAKGNILERFSAQQFPDLHSELNLSSLELGDSALYFCASSAEGLAGASDTQYFGPGTRLTVL.

This chain uses TRBV4-2 with TRBJ2-5; possible D gene TRBD2, 6 bases. V lost 0 bases and J 5 bases, leaving 13 bases between the germline ends. This CDR3 spans 15 amino acids. Per the germline V gene, CDR1 is LGHNA and CDR2 is YNFKEQ. The CDR3 region has the DNA TGTGCCAGCAGCCAAGATGATCGGCTAGCGGAGACCCAGTACTTC. It specifies CASSQDDRLAETQYF.

V is TRBV30 and J is TRBJ1-1; unclear D gene. Trimming took off 0 bases at V and 6 bases at J, with 8 bases between the two ends. This CDR3 region has 12 residues. CDR1 and CDR2 (germline): GTSNPN, SVGIG (reference sequence). The CDR3 loop is CAWSVRGPEAFF. In DNA, the CDR3 is TGTGCCTGGAGTGTACGTGGTCCTGAAGCTTTCTTT.

This chain uses TRBV28 with TRBJ2-7, with TRBD2 as a possible D gene (6 bases). Germline CDR1 MDHEN, CDR2 SYDVKM. The CDR3 has 15 residues. V shed 5 bases and J shed 3 bases, with 17 bases lying between them. The CDR3 coding sequence is TGTGCCAGCAGTACTACCGGGACGGGGGACTACGAGCAGTACTTC. It specifies CASSTTGTGDYEQYF.

The chain links TRBV7-2 to TRBJ2-4; the D gene could be TRBD1 or TRBD2 (5 bases each). Trimming took off 1 base at V and 1 base at J, with 11 bases between the two ends. In germline, CDR1 is SGHTA, CDR2 FQGNSA. The CDR3 runs 16 residues. DNA of the CDR3: TGTGCCAGCAGCTTAGTTTATCGGGGCGCCAAAAACATTCAGTACTTC. It is translated as CASSLVYRGAKNIQYF.

The CDR3 loop reads CASSPGTGEDQETQYF. In nucleotides, the CDR3 is TGTGCCAGCAGTCCCGGGACAGGGGAAGATCAAGAGACCCAGTACTTC. V gene TRBV27 combines with J gene TRBJ2-5, with 10 bases aligning to TRBD1. The CDR3 contains 16 residues. Germline trimming cut 5 bases from V and 2 bases from J; bases unmatched to any gene: 8. Germline CDR1 reads MNHEY; CDR2 reads SMNVEV (reference sequence).

The rearrangement uses TRBV6-1 and TRBJ2-7; 9 bases line up with TRBD1. Germline CDR1 is MNHNS and CDR2 is SASEGT. Trimming cost V 2 bases and J 6 bases; bases outside gene matches: 14. This CDR3 contains 17 residues. The CDR3 DNA sequence: TGTGCCAGCAGTGAATATTTAGGGGGGGGACAGGGTACCGAGCAGTACTTC. Translated, it gives CASSEYLGGGQGTEQYF.

V usage is TRBV6-5 and J usage is TRBJ2-1; TRBD2 aligns across 14 bases. The CDR3 has 16 amino acids. V gave up 2 bases and J gave up 7 bases; unmatched junction bases: 4. Looked up from germline, CDR1 is MNHEY and CDR2 is SVGAGI. In nucleotides, the CDR3 is TGTGCCAGCAGTTACGGGACTAGCGGGAGTGGTAATGAGCAGTTCTTC. Its protein is CASSYGTSGSGNEQFF.

This rearrangement joins TRBV7-2 to TRBJ2-2; D is possibly TRBD1 (6 bases). CDR1 SGHTA and CDR2 FQGNSA come from the germline V gene. The CDR3 loop spans 13 amino acids. The V end lost 5 bases, the J end lost 7 bases, and 11 bases lay between the germline ends. CDR3: CASSRTGNGELFF. CDR3 DNA sequence: TGTGCCAGCAGCCGAACAGGGAACGGGGAGCTGTTTTTT.

The genes are TRBV30 and TRBJ1-4; a weak D match, TRBD1 (6 bases). CDR1 and CDR2 from the germline V gene are GTSNPN and SVGIG (reference sequence). The CDR3 sequence is 13 residues long. Trimming stripped 5 bases from V and 8 bases from J, with 15 bases between. DNA for the CDR3: TGTGCCTGGGACCACTCGGGGGGCGAAAAACTGTTTTTT. Translation gives CAWDHSGGEKLFF.

This chain joins TRBV4-3 and TRBJ2-6; D not resolved. V lost 4 bases and J lost 0, with 1 base in between. CDR1 is LGHNA and CDR2 is YSLEER in the germline V gene. This CDR3 has 13 residues. CDR3 DNA sequence: TGCGCCAGCAGCCCCTCTGGGGCCAACGTCCTGACTTTC. Translation: CASSPSGANVLTF.

The chain's CDR3 is CASQAESSYEQYF. The CDR3 DNA sequence: TGTGCCAGCCAAGCCGAAAGCTCCTACGAGCAGTACTTC. The gene calls are TRBV27 and TRBJ2-7; D is uncertain. V gave up 8 bases and J gave up 0 bases, with 11 bases separating them. This CDR3 comprises 13 residues. The germline V gene has CDR1 MNHEY and CDR2 SMNVEV (reference sequence).

The chain joins TRBV6-5 to TRBJ2-1; a weak D match, TRBD2 (6 bases). Trimming left V 4 bases short and J 4 bases short, with 14 bases between. Germline-derived CDR1 and CDR2 are MNHEY and SVGAGI. There are 15 residues in the CDR3. CDR3 DNA: TGTGCCAGCAGTTCCTCGGACTATCTTTACAATGAGCAGTTCTTC. Translation: CASSSSDYLYNEQFF.

V and J are TRBV5-1 and TRBJ2-7; a weak D match, TRBD1 (6 bases). Looked up from germline, CDR1 is SGHRS and CDR2 is YFSETQ. The CDR3 runs 15 residues. V gave up 0 bases and J gave up 0 bases, with 10 bases separating them. CDR3 DNA: TGCGCCAGCAGCTTGGAAGGGGACATCTCCTACGAGCAGTACTTC. Its protein is CASSLEGDISYEQYF.

The chain uses TRBV13 and TRBJ1-3; D perhaps matches TRBD1 (6 bases). This CDR3 spans 15 amino acids. In germline, CDR1 is PRHDT, CDR2 FYEKMQ (reference sequence). The CDR3 reads CPHPGPGEIGNTIYF. The CDR3 bases are TGTCCCCACCCCGGGCCAGGGGAGATTGGAAACACCATATATTTT.